This T cell receptor beta chain was retrieved from a study of T cell repertoires in cytomegalovirus infection. Study-level information: Matching HLA type and CMV infection were both indicated by public TCR beta signatures. The study, taken as a whole, reports: Within the response measured ex vivo, HLA-C-restricted CMV-specific TCR beta clonotypes were dominant. Pooled public TCR beta family frequency picked out CMV carriers with the relevant HLA.

With regard to this clonotype: Its specificity is unknown.

TCRdb called the reads again in MiXCR, with one record for every CDR3 protein. Among around 900,000 distinct CDR3 sequences listed, about a third were seen once. The CDR3 totals 14 residues. The trim removed 6 bases at V and 2 bases at J, leaving 5 bases unmatched. Germline V gene sequence: CDR1 MNHEY, CDR2 SVGAGI. The sample was cultured CD8+ T cells from PBMCs, taken from culture after CMV antigen stimulation. The TCR was taken from a human donor in good health (CMV status not recorded). Some clones in this sample may be carry-over from other donors' samples. V gene TRBV6-5 combines with J gene TRBJ2-3, with 7 bases aligning to TRBD1. The CDR3 protein is CASSQGQLTDTQYF. CDR3 in DNA: TGTGCCAGCAGCCAGGGACAGCTCACAGATACGCAGTATTTT.